A selection of T cell receptor beta chains follows, all from one sample in a study of long-term antiretroviral therapy in people with HIV. The assay was immunoSEQ multiplex PCR, and TCRdb's table has in-frame clones only and misses some. The sample has around 40,000 clones, 94% seen once; the top ten hold 3.6%. The specimen was unsorted PBMCs, collected 4.1 years after starting antiretroviral therapy. These receptors were obtained from a woman in her fifties or sixties with HIV. Both conserved end residues are part of each CDR3. The order of the fields is CDR3 protein, CDR3 DNA, D gene, V gene, J gene, clone size. D genes are given only for firm matches. Size values are once, few and many counts, or a class for expanded clones, and some rows have none.

CDR3: CALAGGFNEKLFF
DNA: TGTGCCCTCGCGGGGGGCTTTAATGAAAAACTGTTTTTT
D: NA
V: TRBV2
J: TRBJ1-4
size: NA

CDR3: CASSQTAGLDTGELFF
DNA: TGTGCCAGCAGCCAAACGGCAGGGTTGGACACCGGGGAGCTGTTTTTT
D: NA
V: TRBV4-2
J: TRBJ2-2
size: NA

CDR3: CASSLGGSGNTIYF
DNA: TGCGCCAGCAGCTTGGGGGGCTCTGGAAACACCATATATTTT
D: NA
V: TRBV5-1
J: TRBJ1-3
size: NA

CDR3: CASSLEDYNYGYTF
DNA: TGTGCCAGCAGCTTAGAGGATTATAACTATGGCTACACCTTC
D: NA
V: TRBV7-2
J: TRBJ1-2
size: NA

CDR3: CATSRGRRLSTDTQYF
DNA: TGTGCCACCAGCCGTGGCCGGCGATTAAGCACAGATACGCAGTATTTT
D: NA
V: TRBV15
J: TRBJ2-3
size: NA

CDR3: CSVERTGQETQYF
DNA: TGCAGCGTTGAGAGGACAGGGCAAGAGACCCAGTACTTC
D: TRBD1
V: TRBV29-1
J: TRBJ2-5
size: NA

CDR3: CASSVLRQGGTDTQYF
DNA: TGTGCCAGCAGTGTCCTTCGACAGGGAGGCACAGATACGCAGTATTTT
D: TRBD1
V: TRBV2
J: TRBJ2-3
size: NA

CDR3: CASSEAPRASNQPQHF
DNA: TGTGCCAGCAGTGAAGCTCCCCGGGCTAGCAATCAGCCCCAGCATTTT
D: NA
V: TRBV6-1
J: TRBJ1-5
size: NA

CDR3: CASSLDRGDGYTF
DNA: TGCGCCAGCAGCCTCGACAGGGGTGACGGCTACACCTTC
D: TRBD1
V: TRBV5-1
J: TRBJ1-2
size: NA

CDR3: CASRQGDRSPLHF
DNA: TGCGCCAGCAGGCAAGGGGACAGGTCACCCCTCCACTTT
D: TRBD1
V: TRBV5-1
J: TRBJ1-6
size: NA

CDR3: CASSISYEQYF
DNA: TGTGCCAGCAGTATTTCCTACGAGCAGTACTTC
D: NA
V: TRBV2
J: TRBJ2-7
size: NA

CDR3: CASSLVETQYF
DNA: TGTGCCAGCAGCTTAGTAGAGACCCAGTACTTC
D: NA
V: TRBV7-2
J: TRBJ2-5
size: NA

CDR3: CASSQPTGGSYEQYF
DNA: TGTGCCAGCAGCCAACCAACAGGGGGGAGCTACGAGCAGTACTTC
D: TRBD1
V: TRBV4-2
J: TRBJ2-7
size: NA

CDR3: CASQTSGADTGELFF
DNA: TGTGCCAGTCAGACTAGCGGGGCGGACACCGGGGAGCTGTTTTTT
D: TRBD2
V: TRBV2
J: TRBJ2-2
size: NA

CDR3: CASKLRGLGGETQYF
DNA: TGTGCCAGCAAATTAAGGGGTCTCGGGGGGGAGACCCAGTACTTC
D: TRBD2
V: TRBV2
J: TRBJ2-5
size: NA

CDR3: CASSVSRGRRSPLHF
DNA: TGTGCCAGCAGTGTATCGAGGGGGCGCCGTTCACCCCTCCACTTT
D: TRBD1
V: TRBV2
J: TRBJ1-6
size: few

CDR3: CASSAFAYEQYF
DNA: TGTGCCAGCAGTGCATTCGCCTACGAGCAGTACTTC
D: NA
V: TRBV6-1
J: TRBJ2-7
size: NA

CDR3: CASSPPGTNTEAFF
DNA: TGTGCCAGCAGCCCTCCAGGGACGAACACTGAAGCTTTCTTT
D: NA
V: TRBV6-5
J: TRBJ1-1
size: NA

CDR3: CASSLGALFETQYF
DNA: TGCGCCAGCAGCTTGGGGGCCTTATTCGAGACCCAGTACTTC
D: NA
V: TRBV5-1
J: TRBJ2-5
size: NA

CDR3: CASSTGTAYGYTF
DNA: TGTGCCAGCAGTACCGGTACAGCTTATGGCTACACCTTC
D: NA
V: TRBV6-6
J: TRBJ1-2
size: NA

CDR3: CASSLMGTAQETQYF
DNA: TGCGCCAGCAGCTTGATGGGGACAGCCCAAGAGACCCAGTACTTC
D: TRBD1
V: TRBV5-1
J: TRBJ2-5
size: NA

CDR3: CASSGAVGWLGTEAFF
DNA: TGTGCCAGCAGTGGGGCTGTGGGGTGGTTGGGCACTGAAGCTTTCTTT
D: NA
V: TRBV6-1
J: TRBJ1-1
size: NA

CDR3: CAWRRAAGGKNEQFF
DNA: TGTGCCTGGAGACGTGCAGCGGGGGGGAAGAATGAGCAGTTCTTC
D: TRBD2
V: TRBV30
J: TRBJ2-1
size: NA

CDR3: CASSQDSNRDEAFF
DNA: TGCGCCAGCAGCCAAGATTCGAACAGGGACGAAGCTTTCTTT
D: NA
V: TRBV4-3
J: TRBJ1-1
size: NA

CDR3: CASSLGRGVGTDTQYF
DNA: TGTGCCAGCAGCTTGGGTCGGGGGGTTGGGACAGATACGCAGTATTTT
D: TRBD2
V: TRBV5-4
J: TRBJ2-3
size: NA

CDR3: CASSQDRVPSPLHF
DNA: TGCGCCAGCAGCCAAGACAGGGTACCTTCACCCCTCCACTTT
D: NA
V: TRBV4-3
J: TRBJ1-6
size: NA

CDR3: CASSPAGLAGGPREQYF
DNA: TGCGCCAGCAGCCCAGCGGGACTAGCGGGGGGGCCGCGGGAGCAGTACTTC
D: TRBD2
V: TRBV4-1
J: TRBJ2-7
size: NA

CDR3: CASNEGGYGYTF
DNA: TGTGCCTCCAACGAGGGGGGCTATGGCTACACCTTC
D: NA
V: TRBV6-5
J: TRBJ1-2
size: NA

CDR3: CASSIGQGDSPLHF
DNA: TGTGCCAGCAGTATCGGACAGGGTGATTCACCCCTCCACTTT
D: TRBD1
V: TRBV2
J: TRBJ1-6
size: NA

CDR3: CASSFQAGTQETQYF
DNA: TGTGCCAGCAGCTTCCAAGCGGGGACGCAAGAGACCCAGTACTTC
D: TRBD2
V: TRBV5-4
J: TRBJ2-5
size: once

CDR3: CASNLPGGSYNEQFF
DNA: TGTGCCAGCAACCTCCCCGGGGGCTCCTACAATGAGCAGTTCTTC
D: NA
V: TRBV14
J: TRBJ2-1
size: NA

CDR3: CASRGGPEKLFF
DNA: TGTGCCAGCAGGGGGGGCCCCGAAAAACTGTTTTTT
D: NA
V: TRBV6-5
J: TRBJ1-4
size: NA

CDR3: CASSFARDSNEKLFF
DNA: TGCGCCAGCAGCTTTGCCCGGGACAGCAATGAAAAACTGTTTTTT
D: TRBD1
V: TRBV4-3
J: TRBJ1-4
size: once

CDR3: CASSRDPNTGELFF
DNA: TGCGCCAGCAGCCGGGACCCGAACACCGGGGAGCTGTTTTTT
D: NA
V: TRBV5-1
J: TRBJ2-2
size: NA

CDR3: CASSSRQGAGAGELFF
DNA: TGTGCCAGCAGCTCCCGACAGGGGGCTGGGGCCGGGGAGCTGTTTTTT
D: TRBD1
V: TRBV7-9
J: TRBJ2-2
size: NA

CDR3: CASSPDRAYQPQHF
DNA: TGTGCCAGCTCACCCGACAGGGCGTATCAGCCCCAGCATTTT
D: TRBD1
V: TRBV18
J: TRBJ1-5
size: NA

CDR3: CASSLRMGRGNYGYTF
DNA: TGTGCCAGCAGCTTACGGATGGGAAGGGGGAACTATGGCTACACCTTC
D: NA
V: TRBV7-2
J: TRBJ1-2
size: NA

CDR3: CASSLNPGNYGYTF
DNA: TGTGCCAGCAGCTTAAATCCAGGGAACTATGGCTACACCTTC
D: NA
V: TRBV7-3
J: TRBJ1-2
size: NA

CDR3: CASSLGAGGQQETQYF
DNA: TGCGCCAGCAGCTTGGGGGCGGGGGGGCAACAAGAGACCCAGTACTTC
D: TRBD2
V: TRBV5-1
J: TRBJ2-5
size: NA

CDR3: CASSLIGGRSTDTQYF
DNA: TGTGCCAGCAGCTTAATAGGGGGCCGAAGCACAGATACGCAGTATTTT
D: TRBD1
V: TRBV7-3
J: TRBJ2-3
size: once

CDR3: CASSIQRGAYNEQFF
DNA: TGTGCCAGTAGTATTCAGCGGGGGGCCTACAATGAGCAGTTCTTC
D: TRBD2
V: TRBV19
J: TRBJ2-1
size: NA

CDR3: CASSIRVGPEAFF
DNA: TGTGCCAGCAGCATCAGGGTTGGCCCTGAAGCTTTCTTT
D: NA
V: TRBV27
J: TRBJ1-1
size: once

CDR3: CASSFEGWDSPLHF
DNA: TGTGCCAGCAGCTTTGAGGGCTGGGATTCACCCCTCCACTTT
D: NA
V: TRBV7-9
J: TRBJ1-6
size: NA

CDR3: CASSVEWGEQYF
DNA: TGTGCCAGCAGCGTAGAATGGGGCGAGCAGTACTTC
D: NA
V: TRBV9
J: TRBJ2-7
size: once

CDR3: CASSLGHPNSPLHF
DNA: TGTGCCAGCAGCTTGGGTCACCCAAATTCACCCCTCCACTTT
D: NA
V: TRBV5-5
J: TRBJ1-6
size: NA

CDR3: CASSLGGQNTEAFF
DNA: TGTGCCAGCAGCTTGGGGGGACAAAACACTGAAGCTTTCTTT
D: NA
V: TRBV5-4
J: TRBJ1-1
size: NA

CDR3: CASSLSGGSYNEQFF
DNA: TGTGCCAGCAGCTTGTCAGGGGGCAGCTACAATGAGCAGTTCTTC
D: TRBD1
V: TRBV5-4
J: TRBJ2-1
size: NA

CDR3: CASSWAENQPQHF
DNA: TGTGCCAGCAGTTGGGCAGAGAATCAGCCCCAGCATTTT
D: NA
V: TRBV6-5
J: TRBJ1-5
size: NA

CDR3: CASSQDRGYGYTF
DNA: TGCGCCAGCAGCCAAGATCGTGGCTATGGCTACACCTTC
D: NA
V: TRBV4-3
J: TRBJ1-2
size: NA

CDR3: CASSYSIRGGAGELFF
DNA: TGTGCCAGCAGTTACTCGATCCGGGGGGGGGCCGGGGAGCTGTTTTTT
D: TRBD2
V: TRBV6-6
J: TRBJ2-2
size: NA

CDR3: CASSSLAGVPLFSYEQYF
DNA: TGTGCCAGCAGCTCTTTAGCGGGGGTCCCACTCTTCTCCTACGAGCAGTACTTC
D: TRBD2
V: TRBV5-4
J: TRBJ2-7
size: NA

CDR3: CASTAGGGSPLHF
DNA: TGTGCCAGCACGGCAGGGGGGGGCTCACCCCTCCACTTT
D: TRBD1
V: TRBV2
J: TRBJ1-6
size: NA

CDR3: CASSPRASGGGPHEQYF
DNA: TGTGCCAGCAGCCCCAGAGCTAGCGGGGGGGGGCCCCACGAGCAGTACTTC
D: TRBD2
V: TRBV7-6
J: TRBJ2-7
size: NA

CDR3: CSVEGRDTDTQYF
DNA: TGCAGCGTTGAGGGGAGAGACACAGATACGCAGTATTTT
D: NA
V: TRBV29-1
J: TRBJ2-3
size: NA